This T cell receptor (beta chain) was obtained from a study of cytomegalovirus exposure and HLA in healthy donors. Points from the study as a whole: Cytomegalovirus-associated status was assigned to 164 TCR beta chains. TCR beta chain V- and J-gene trimming was linked, in a later analysis, to a missense variant in DCLRE1C.

Amplification used 60 Vbeta primers and 13 Jbeta primers. Some clones are missing from TCRdb's copy, which holds only in-frame ones; the method was immunoSEQ multiplex PCR. This table has about 280,000 clones, roughly 90% appearing once. A word on this clone: Its antigen is as yet unknown.

Donors in the study were healthy people who gave bone marrow. This CDR3 contains 15 residues. The germline gives CDR1 MNHEY, CDR2 SMNVEV (reference sequence). V gave up 4 bases and J gave up 4 bases, with 16 bases separating them. The TCR comes from a woman aged 18-29 years in good health and CMV-seronegative. Sequencing input: PBMCs. J is TRBJ2-5 and V is TRBV27, with D maybe TRBD1 (6 bases). The CDR3 DNA reads TGTGCCAGCAGTTCTGGGGGCGTTTGGTCAGAGACCCAGTACTTC. This sequence encodes CASSSGGVWSETQYF.